Below are 14 T cell receptor beta chains sequenced from a single sample in a study of blood T cell repertoires in COVID-19. Profiled with immunoSEQ multiplex PCR; TCRdb holds only in-frame clones, not every one. The table shows about 250,000 clones, with approximately 86% occurring only once. Sequenced input: peripheral blood. All receptors derive from a man older than 75 with acute or convalescent COVID-19.

The genes are TRBV5-5 and TRBJ2-1; maybe TRBD1 (6 bases). Germline loops: CDR1 SGHKS, CDR2 YYEKEE (reference sequence). The CDR3 runs 13 residues. The germline V and J ends were trimmed by 1 base and 9 bases, with 11 bases remaining between them. CDR3 nucleotides: TGTGCCAGCAGCTTGTCAGGGGCGGGTGAGCAGTTCTTC. This translates into CASSLSGAGEQFF.

The CDR3 DNA sequence: TGTGCCAGCAGTTTAGGGCAGGGGTGGCTCCACGAGCAGTACTTC. Its translation is CASSLGQGWLHEQYF. This chain uses TRBV27 with TRBJ2-7, with a tentative D call TRBD1 (6 bases). Germline V gene sequence: CDR1 MNHEY, CDR2 SMNVEV (reference sequence). CDR3 length: 15 residues. Between the trimmed V and J ends, which lost 2 bases and 5 bases, there was a span of 16 bases.

The chain links TRBV25-1 to TRBJ2-3; TRBD2 aligns across 15 bases. Per the germline V gene, CDR1 is MGHDK and CDR2 is SYGVNS. The CDR3 has 17 residues. Trimming cost V 3 bases and J 5 bases; bases outside gene matches: 6. The DNA of the CDR3 is TGTGCCAGCAGTGACCCGGGACTAGCGGGAGGTATAGATACGCAGTATTTT. It specifies CASSDPGLAGGIDTQYF. Full variable domain (missing parts from reference TRBV25-1 and TRBJ2-3): EADIYQTPRYLVIGTGKKITLECSQTMGHDKMYWYQQDPGMELHLIHYSYGVNSTEKGDLSSESTVSRIRTEHFPLTLESARPSHTSQYLCASSDPGLAGGIDTQYFGPGTRLTVL.

The chain links TRBV6-5 to TRBJ1-6, with D unresolved. Trimming pared 3 bases from V and 5 bases from J, leaving 11 bases between. Germline V gene sequence: CDR1 MNHEY, CDR2 SVGAGI. The CDR3 spans 15 residues. CDR3 protein: CASSYSKRDNSPLHF. CDR3 sequence (DNA): TGTGCCAGCAGTTATTCAAAACGCGATAATTCACCCCTCCACTTT.

The chain has TRBV6-4 and TRBJ2-2; a weak D match, TRBD1 (5 bases). V lost 4 bases and J lost 5, with 14 bases in between. Germline V gene sequence: CDR1 MRHNA, CDR2 SNTAGT. The CDR3 is 15 amino acids. The CDR3 here is CASSAVAGQTGELFF. The CDR3 DNA follows: TGTGCCAGCAGTGCGGTGGCAGGGCAAACCGGGGAGCTGTTTTTT.

V usage is TRBV7-9 and J usage is TRBJ2-5; 10 bases line up with TRBD1. This CDR3 contains 14 residues. CDR1 is SEHNR, CDR2 FQNEAQ, per germline (reference sequence). J lost 5 bases, V lost 3 bases, and 3 bases had no gene match. The CDR3 region is CASSLTGGHETQYF. CDR3 DNA: TGTGCCAGCAGCTTGACAGGGGGCCATGAGACCCAGTACTTC.

This chain uses TRBV6-2 or TRBV6-3 with TRBJ1-5; tentatively, D is TRBD1 (6 bases). V was clipped by 2 bases and J by 3 bases, with 17 bases between them. This CDR3 has 17 amino acids. In germline, CDR1 is MNHEY, CDR2 SVGEGT. The CDR3 DNA sequence: TGTGCCAGCAGTTACCCCTTTTCCGGGACAAACAATCAGCCCCAGCATTTT. The encoded protein is CASSYPFSGTNNQPQHF.

This rearrangement joins TRBV5-8 to TRBJ2-7, with unresolved D. Trimming stripped 2 bases from V and 6 bases from J, with 6 bases between. There are 11 residues in the CDR3. CDR1 and CDR2 (germline): SGHTS, YDEGEE. CDR3 nucleotides: TGTGCCAGCAGCTTAGTGAGCGAGCAGTACTTC. Translated, it gives CASSLVSEQYF.

The chain uses TRBV2 and TRBJ1-1, with TRBD1 matching over 9 bases. Germline lookup yields CDR1 SNHLY and CDR2 FYNNEI. J gave up 8 bases and V 5 bases, and 12 bases lay outside the gene matches. The CDR3 is made up of 15 amino acids. CDR3 sequence (DNA): TGTGCCAGCAGTCCCAGGACAGGGGATACGGGGGAAGCTTTCTTT. It is translated as CASSPRTGDTGEAFF.

The J gene is TRBJ1-5, the V gene TRBV28, with 7 nucleotides matching TRBD1. This CDR3 contains 14 residues. Trimming removed 7 bases from V and 4 bases from J; junction bases left unmatched: 7. Germline V lookup: CDR1 MDHEN, CDR2 SYDVKM. CDR3 sequence (DNA): TGTGCCAGCACCCTGGGACAGCTAAATCAGCCCCAGCATTTT. Its protein is CASTLGQLNQPQHF.

V is TRBV4-3 and J is TRBJ1-2; 7 bases fit TRBD1. The CDR3 runs 13 residues. V was pared by 4 bases and J by 7 bases, with 6 bases of the junction left unmatched. The germline CDR1 and CDR2 sequences are LGHNA and YSLEER. In DNA, the CDR3 is TGCGCCAGCAGCCTTAAGGGGGCGGGTGGCTACACCTTC. Amino acid sequence: CASSLKGAGGYTF.

This clone has just one count. The chain links TRBV5-1 to TRBJ1-2, with D possibly TRBD1 on 6 matching bases. Germline CDR1 SGHRS, CDR2 YFSETQ. This CDR3 contains 14 residues. Trimming pared 1 base from V and 4 bases from J, leaving 11 bases between. CDR3 sequence: CASSLIRGTYGYTF. The CDR3 DNA reads as TGCGCCAGCAGCTTGATCAGGGGTACCTATGGCTACACCTTC.

The V and J genes are TRBV19 and TRBJ1-1, with TRBD1 matching 8 bases. Germline lookup yields CDR1 LNHDA and CDR2 SQIVND (reference sequence). This CDR3 is built from 16 residues. With 4 bases clipped from V and 4 bases from J, the junction kept 11 bases outside the gene matches. The CDR3 protein is CASSTRVNRGTTEAFF. In nucleotides, the CDR3 is TGTGCCAGTAGTACACGAGTCAACAGGGGGACCACTGAAGCTTTCTTT.

For this clone: Within the sample, other DNA sequences also encode this same CDR3. The chain uses TRBV7-9 and TRBJ1-2, with a tentative D call TRBD1 (5 bases). Trimming took 0 bases from V and 8 from J, leaving 10 bases between them. Germline assignment: CDR1 SEHNR and CDR2 FQNEAQ (reference sequence). The CDR3 spans 13 residues. The CDR3 protein is CASSLAGSGGYTF. In nucleotides, the CDR3 is TGTGCCAGCAGCTTAGCAGGGTCAGGGGGCTACACCTTC.